Listed below are T cell receptor beta chains from one sample, sequenced in a study of blood T cell repertoires in COVID-19. The table came from immunoSEQ multiplex PCR; TCRdb's copy has only in-frame clones and leaves some out. The data show about 150,000 clones, with 80% to 90% seen just once and roughly 13% held by the top ten. Material: peripheral blood. The receptors shown here come from a man aged 18 to 29 with COVID-19, enrolled during active disease. Each CDR3 is given with its conserved first and last residue. D genes are given only for firm matches. Only some rows state a clone size, as once, few, many or a class for expanded clones.

j_gene: TRBJ2-3; v_gene: TRBV5-1; d_gene: .; abundance: .; CDR3aa: CASSLAVDTQYF; CDR3nt: TGCGCCAGCAGCTTGGCGGTGGATACGCAGTATTTT
j_gene: TRBJ2-7; v_gene: TRBV6-5; d_gene: TRBD1; abundance: .; CDR3aa: CASGRQGSYEQYF; CDR3nt: TGTGCCAGCGGAAGACAGGGTTCCTACGAGCAGTACTTC
j_gene: TRBJ2-1; v_gene: TRBV13; d_gene: .; abundance: .; CDR3aa: CASSLGSAVFNEQFF; CDR3nt: TGTGCCAGCAGCTTAGGCAGCGCGGTGTTCAATGAGCAGTTCTTC
j_gene: TRBJ2-2; v_gene: TRBV5-1; d_gene: .; abundance: .; CDR3aa: CASSFTAGNTGELFF; CDR3nt: TGCGCCAGCAGCTTTACGGCAGGGAACACCGGGGAGCTGTTTTTT
j_gene: TRBJ1-2; v_gene: TRBV5-1; d_gene: .; abundance: .; CDR3aa: CASSFWGEATNYGYTF; CDR3nt: TGCGCCAGCAGCTTCTGGGGGGAGGCGACCAACTATGGCTACACCTTC
j_gene: TRBJ2-4; v_gene: TRBV5-4; d_gene: TRBD1; abundance: .; CDR3aa: CASSSQTGTNIQYF; CDR3nt: TGTGCCAGCAGCTCCCAGACAGGGACGAACATTCAGTACTTC
j_gene: TRBJ1-2; v_gene: TRBV9; d_gene: .; abundance: .; CDR3aa: CASSAYIGSRYGYTF; CDR3nt: TGTGCCAGCAGCGCTTACATCGGGAGCCGCTATGGCTACACCTTC
j_gene: TRBJ1-6; v_gene: TRBV6-5; d_gene: TRBD1; abundance: .; CDR3aa: CASSYGTAYNSPLHF; CDR3nt: TGTGCCAGCAGTTACGGGACAGCCTATAATTCACCCCTCCACTTT
j_gene: TRBJ2-1; v_gene: TRBV4-3; d_gene: .; abundance: .; CDR3aa: CASSQRGSEQFF; CDR3nt: TGCGCCAGCAGCCAAAGGGGGAGTGAGCAGTTCTTC
j_gene: TRBJ2-1; v_gene: TRBV29-1; d_gene: .; abundance: once; CDR3aa: CSVEGLPVGSYNEQFF; CDR3nt: TGCAGCGTTGAAGGGCTCCCTGTTGGTTCCTACAATGAGCAGTTCTTC
j_gene: TRBJ1-4; v_gene: TRBV24-1; d_gene: .; abundance: .; CDR3aa: CATSDLPTANEKLFF; CDR3nt: TGTGCCACCAGTGATTTGCCGACAGCTAATGAAAAACTGTTTTTT
j_gene: TRBJ2-1; v_gene: TRBV30; d_gene: TRBD2; abundance: .; CDR3aa: CAWSKAGGLSSYNEQFF; CDR3nt: TGTGCCTGGAGTAAAGCGGGAGGTCTGAGCTCCTACAATGAGCAGTTCTTC
j_gene: TRBJ2-3; v_gene: TRBV4-3; d_gene: .; abundance: .; CDR3aa: CASSQNPWREDTQYF; CDR3nt: TGCGCCAGCAGCCAAAATCCCTGGAGGGAAGATACGCAGTATTTT
j_gene: TRBJ1-4; v_gene: TRBV6-5; d_gene: TRBD1; abundance: .; CDR3aa: CASSYYGTGIEKLFF; CDR3nt: TGTGCCAGCAGTTACTATGGGACAGGTATCGAAAAACTGTTTTTT
j_gene: TRBJ2-1; v_gene: TRBV9; d_gene: TRBD2; abundance: once; CDR3aa: CASSPPFPSGKSSYNEQFF; CDR3nt: TGTGCCAGCAGCCCACCGTTCCCTAGCGGGAAAAGCTCCTACAATGAGCAGTTCTTC
j_gene: TRBJ2-7; v_gene: TRBV10-2; d_gene: TRBD2; abundance: .; CDR3aa: CARREGRLREQYF; CDR3nt: TGCGCCAGGCGGGAGGGCCGTCTTCGCGAGCAGTACTTC
j_gene: TRBJ2-7; v_gene: TRBV5-6; d_gene: .; abundance: once; CDR3aa: CASSFYSYEQYF; CDR3nt: TGTGCCAGCAGCTTCTATTCCTACGAGCAGTACTTC
j_gene: TRBJ2-5; v_gene: TRBV24-1; d_gene: .; abundance: .; CDR3aa: CATSEGGSLLETQYF; CDR3nt: TGTGCCACCAGTGAAGGAGGGAGCTTATTAGAGACCCAGTACTTC
j_gene: TRBJ2-5; v_gene: TRBV6-4; d_gene: TRBD2; abundance: .; CDR3aa: CASSLTSGSWETQYF; CDR3nt: TGTGCCAGCAGCTTGACTAGCGGGAGTTGGGAGACCCAGTACTTC
j_gene: TRBJ1-2; v_gene: TRBV6-6; d_gene: TRBD1; abundance: .; CDR3aa: CASSTGQFYGYTF; CDR3nt: TGTGCCAGCAGCACGGGACAGTTCTATGGCTACACCTTC
j_gene: TRBJ1-5; v_gene: TRBV5-8; d_gene: .; abundance: .; CDR3aa: CASSGRGGNQPQHF; CDR3nt: TGTGCCAGCAGCGGTCGGGGGGGCAATCAGCCCCAGCATTTT